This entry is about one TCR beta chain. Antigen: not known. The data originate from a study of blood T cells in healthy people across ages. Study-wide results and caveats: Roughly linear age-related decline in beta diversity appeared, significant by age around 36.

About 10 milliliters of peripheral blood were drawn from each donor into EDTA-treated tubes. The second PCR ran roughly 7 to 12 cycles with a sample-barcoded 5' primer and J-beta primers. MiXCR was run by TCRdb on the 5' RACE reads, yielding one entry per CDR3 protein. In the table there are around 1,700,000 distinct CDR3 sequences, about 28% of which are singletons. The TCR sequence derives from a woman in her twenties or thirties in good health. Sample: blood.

The CDR3 nucleotides read TGTGCCAGCAGTTACGGACCCGGGCTTGAGCAGTACTTC. It encodes CASSYGPGLEQYF. V is TRBV6-5 and J is TRBJ2-4; D uncertain. The CDR3 extends over 13 amino acids. The germline V gene encodes CDR1 MNHEY and CDR2 SVGAGI. Trimming removed 2 bases at V and 13 bases at J, with 15 bases between.